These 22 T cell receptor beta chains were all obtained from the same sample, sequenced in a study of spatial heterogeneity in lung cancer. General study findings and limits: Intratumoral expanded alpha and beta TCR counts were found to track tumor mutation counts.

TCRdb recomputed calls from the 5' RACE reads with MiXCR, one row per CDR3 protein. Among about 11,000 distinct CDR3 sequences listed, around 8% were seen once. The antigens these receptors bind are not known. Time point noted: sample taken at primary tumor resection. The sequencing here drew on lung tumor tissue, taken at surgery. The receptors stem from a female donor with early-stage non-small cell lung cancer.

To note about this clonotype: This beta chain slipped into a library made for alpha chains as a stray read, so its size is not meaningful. The CDR3 DNA reads TGTGCCAGCAGCTCCCGGTTCCGGGCCATAGACGAGCAGTACTTC. It encodes CASSSRFRAIDEQYF. V gene TRBV12-3 or TRBV12-4 combines with J gene TRBJ2-7; D is uncertain. The V end was cut by 6 bases, the J end by 5 bases, with 20 bases between. CDR3 length equals 15 residues.

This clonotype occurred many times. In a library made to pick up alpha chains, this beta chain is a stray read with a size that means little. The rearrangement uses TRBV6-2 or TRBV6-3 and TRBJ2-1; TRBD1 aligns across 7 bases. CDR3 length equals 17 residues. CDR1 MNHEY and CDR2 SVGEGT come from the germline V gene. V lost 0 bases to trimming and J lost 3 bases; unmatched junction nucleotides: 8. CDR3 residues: CASSYSPLTGLYNEQFF. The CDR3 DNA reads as TGTGCCAGCAGTTACTCCCCTTTGACAGGGCTCTACAATGAGCAGTTCTTC.

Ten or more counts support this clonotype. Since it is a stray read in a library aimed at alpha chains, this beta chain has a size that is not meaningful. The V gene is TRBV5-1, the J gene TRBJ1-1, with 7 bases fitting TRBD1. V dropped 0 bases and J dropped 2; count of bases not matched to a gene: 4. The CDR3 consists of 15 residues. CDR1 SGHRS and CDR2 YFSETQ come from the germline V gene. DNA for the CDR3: TGCGCCAGCAGCTTGGGACAGGGAAAAAACACTGAAGCTTTCTTT. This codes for CASSLGQGKNTEAFF.

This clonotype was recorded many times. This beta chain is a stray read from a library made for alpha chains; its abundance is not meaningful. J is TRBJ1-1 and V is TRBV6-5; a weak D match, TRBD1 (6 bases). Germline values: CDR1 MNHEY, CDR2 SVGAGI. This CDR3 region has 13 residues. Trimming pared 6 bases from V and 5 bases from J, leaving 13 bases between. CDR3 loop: CASRRGINTEAFF. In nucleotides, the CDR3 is TGTGCCAGCAGGAGGGGGATCAATACTGAAGCTTTCTTT.

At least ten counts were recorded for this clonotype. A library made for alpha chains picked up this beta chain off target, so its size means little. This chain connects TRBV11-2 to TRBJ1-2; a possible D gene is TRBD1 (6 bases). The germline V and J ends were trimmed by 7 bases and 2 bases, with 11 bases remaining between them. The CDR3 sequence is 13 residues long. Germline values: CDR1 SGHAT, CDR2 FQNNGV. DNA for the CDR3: TGTGCCAGCACCATCGGACAGAACTATGGCTACACCTTC. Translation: CASTIGQNYGYTF.

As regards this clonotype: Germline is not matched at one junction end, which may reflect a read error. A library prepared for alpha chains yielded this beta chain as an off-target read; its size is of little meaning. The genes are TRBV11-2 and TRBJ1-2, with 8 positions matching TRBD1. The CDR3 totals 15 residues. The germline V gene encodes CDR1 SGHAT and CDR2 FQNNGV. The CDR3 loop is CDSSPGDRFSYGYTF. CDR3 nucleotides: TGTGACAGCAGCCCGGGGGACAGGTTTTCCTATGGCTACACCTTC. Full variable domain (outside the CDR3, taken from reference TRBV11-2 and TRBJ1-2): EAGVAQSPRYKIIEKRQSVAFWCNPISGHATLYWYQQILGQGPKLLIQFQNNGVVDDSQLPKDRFSAERLKGVDSTLKIQPAKLEDSAVYLCDSSPGDRFSYGYTFGSGTRLTVV.

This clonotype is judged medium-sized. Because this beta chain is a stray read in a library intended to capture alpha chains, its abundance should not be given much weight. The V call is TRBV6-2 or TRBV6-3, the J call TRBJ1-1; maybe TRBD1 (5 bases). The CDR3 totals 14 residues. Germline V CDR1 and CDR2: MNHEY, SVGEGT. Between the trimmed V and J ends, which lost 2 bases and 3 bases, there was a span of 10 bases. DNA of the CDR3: TGTGCCAGCAGTTACACCATGGGGGACACTGAAGCTTTCTTT. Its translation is CASSYTMGDTEAFF.

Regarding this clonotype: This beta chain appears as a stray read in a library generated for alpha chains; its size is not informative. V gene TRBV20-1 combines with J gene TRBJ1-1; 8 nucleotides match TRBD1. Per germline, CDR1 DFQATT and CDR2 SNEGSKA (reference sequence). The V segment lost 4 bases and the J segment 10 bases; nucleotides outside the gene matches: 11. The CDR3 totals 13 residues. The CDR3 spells CSATGGRVGGAFF. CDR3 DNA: TGCAGTGCTACAGGGGGCAGGGTTGGAGGAGCTTTCTTT.

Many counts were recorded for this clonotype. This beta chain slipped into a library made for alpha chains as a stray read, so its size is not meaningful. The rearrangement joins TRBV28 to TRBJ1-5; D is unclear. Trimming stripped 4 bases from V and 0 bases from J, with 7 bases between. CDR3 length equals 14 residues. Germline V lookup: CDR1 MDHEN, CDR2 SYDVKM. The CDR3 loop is CASSSSYSNQPQHF. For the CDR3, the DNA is TGTGCCAGCAGTTCATCTTATAGCAATCAGCCCCAGCATTTT. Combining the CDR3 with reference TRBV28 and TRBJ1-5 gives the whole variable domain DVKVTQSSRYLVKRTGEKVFLECVQDMDHENMFWYRQDPGLGLRLIYFSYDVKMKEKGDIPEGYSVSREKKERFSLILESASTNQTSMYLCASSSSYSNQPQHFGDGTRLSIL.

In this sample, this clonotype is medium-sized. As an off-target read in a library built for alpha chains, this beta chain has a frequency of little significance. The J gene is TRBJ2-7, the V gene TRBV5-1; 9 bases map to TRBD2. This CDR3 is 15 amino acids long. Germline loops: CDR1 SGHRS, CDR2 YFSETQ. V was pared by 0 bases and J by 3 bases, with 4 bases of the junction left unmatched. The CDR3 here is CASSLDSGGHYEQYF. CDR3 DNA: TGCGCCAGCAGCTTGGATAGCGGGGGCCACTACGAGCAGTACTTC.

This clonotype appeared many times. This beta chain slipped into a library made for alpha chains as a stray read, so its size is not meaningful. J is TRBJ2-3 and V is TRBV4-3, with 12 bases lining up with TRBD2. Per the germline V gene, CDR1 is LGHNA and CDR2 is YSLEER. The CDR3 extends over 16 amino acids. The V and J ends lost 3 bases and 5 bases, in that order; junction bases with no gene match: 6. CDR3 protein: CASSQGLAGQRDTQYF. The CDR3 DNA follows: TGCGCCAGCAGCCAGGGACTAGCGGGCCAAAGAGATACGCAGTATTTT.

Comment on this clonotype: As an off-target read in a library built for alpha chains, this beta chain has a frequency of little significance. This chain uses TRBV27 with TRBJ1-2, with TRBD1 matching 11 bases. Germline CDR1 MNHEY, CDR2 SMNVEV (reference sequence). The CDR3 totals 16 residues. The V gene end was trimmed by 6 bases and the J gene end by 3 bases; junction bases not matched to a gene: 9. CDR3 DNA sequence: TGTGCCAGCAGACTCGGACAGGGGGCAGAATACTATGGCTACACCTTC. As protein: CASRLGQGAEYYGYTF.

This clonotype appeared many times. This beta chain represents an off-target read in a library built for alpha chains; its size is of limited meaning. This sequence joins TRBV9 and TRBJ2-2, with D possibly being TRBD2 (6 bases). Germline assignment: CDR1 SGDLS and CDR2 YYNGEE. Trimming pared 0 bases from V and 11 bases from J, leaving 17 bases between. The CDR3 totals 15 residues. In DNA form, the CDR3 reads TGTGCCAGCAGCGTAGCCTATGGAGGGCCAATAGAGCTGTTTTTT. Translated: CASSVAYGGPIELFF.

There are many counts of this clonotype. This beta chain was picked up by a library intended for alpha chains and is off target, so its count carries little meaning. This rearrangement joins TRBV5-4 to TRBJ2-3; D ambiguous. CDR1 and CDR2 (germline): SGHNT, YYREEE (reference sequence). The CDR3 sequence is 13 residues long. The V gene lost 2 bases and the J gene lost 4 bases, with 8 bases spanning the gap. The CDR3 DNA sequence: TGTGCCAGCAGCTTTTCGGCCCCAGATACGCAGTATTTT. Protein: CASSFSAPDTQYF.

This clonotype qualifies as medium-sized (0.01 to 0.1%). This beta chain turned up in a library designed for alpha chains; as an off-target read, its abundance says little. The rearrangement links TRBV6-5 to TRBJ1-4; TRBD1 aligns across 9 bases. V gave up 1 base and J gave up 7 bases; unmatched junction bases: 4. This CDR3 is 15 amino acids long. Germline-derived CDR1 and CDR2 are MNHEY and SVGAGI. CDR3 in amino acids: CASSYLGQGIEKLFF. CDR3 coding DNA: TGTGCCAGCAGTTACTTGGGACAGGGAATTGAAAAACTGTTTTTT.

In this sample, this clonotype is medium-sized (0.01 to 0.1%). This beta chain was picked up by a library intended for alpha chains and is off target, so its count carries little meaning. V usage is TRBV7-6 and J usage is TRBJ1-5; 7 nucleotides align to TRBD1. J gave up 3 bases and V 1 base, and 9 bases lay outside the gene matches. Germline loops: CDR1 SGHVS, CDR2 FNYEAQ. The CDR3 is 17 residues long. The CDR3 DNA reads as TGTGCCAGCAGCTTAGTAGGGGGACAGTTCCCCAATCAGCCCCAGCATTTT. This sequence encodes CASSLVGGQFPNQPQHF.

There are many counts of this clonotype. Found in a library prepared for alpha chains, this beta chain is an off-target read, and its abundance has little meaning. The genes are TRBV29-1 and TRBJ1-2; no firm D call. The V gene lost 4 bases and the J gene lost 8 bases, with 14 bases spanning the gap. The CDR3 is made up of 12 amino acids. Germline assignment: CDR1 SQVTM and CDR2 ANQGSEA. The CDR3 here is CSVVGHAGGYTF. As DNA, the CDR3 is TGCAGCGTTGTTGGCCACGCGGGAGGCTACACCTTC.

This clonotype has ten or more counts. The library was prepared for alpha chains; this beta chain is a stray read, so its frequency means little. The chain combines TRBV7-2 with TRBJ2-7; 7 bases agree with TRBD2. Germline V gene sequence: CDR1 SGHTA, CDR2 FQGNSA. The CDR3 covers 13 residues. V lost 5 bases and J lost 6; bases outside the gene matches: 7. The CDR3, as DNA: TGTGCCAGCAGCCTTGCGGGCGGGGGCGAGCAGTACTTC. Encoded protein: CASSLAGGGEQYF.

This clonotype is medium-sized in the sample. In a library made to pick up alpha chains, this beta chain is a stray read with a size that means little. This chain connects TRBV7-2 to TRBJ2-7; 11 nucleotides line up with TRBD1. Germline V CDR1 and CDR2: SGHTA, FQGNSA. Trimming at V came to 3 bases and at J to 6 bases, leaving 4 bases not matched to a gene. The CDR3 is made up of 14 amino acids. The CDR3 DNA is TGTGCCAGCAGCTTGGACAGGGGGCGTACCGAGCAGTACTTC. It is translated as CASSLDRGRTEQYF.

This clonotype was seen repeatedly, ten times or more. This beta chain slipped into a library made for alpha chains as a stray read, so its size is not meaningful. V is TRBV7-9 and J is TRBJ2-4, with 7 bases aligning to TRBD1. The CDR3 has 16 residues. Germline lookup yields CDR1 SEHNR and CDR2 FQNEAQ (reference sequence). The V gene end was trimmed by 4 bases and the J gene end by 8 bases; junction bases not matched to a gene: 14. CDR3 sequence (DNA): TGTGCCAGCAGCTCCCCTCTCGACAGGGAAGAGGACATTCAGTACTTC. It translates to CASSSPLDREEDIQYF. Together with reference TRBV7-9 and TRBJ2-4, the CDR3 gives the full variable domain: DTGVSQNPRHKITKRGQNVTFRCDPISEHNRLYWYRQTLGQGPEFLTYFQNEAQLEKSRLLSDRFSAERPKGSFSTLEIQRTEQGDSAMYLCASSSPLDREEDIQYFGAGTRLSVL.

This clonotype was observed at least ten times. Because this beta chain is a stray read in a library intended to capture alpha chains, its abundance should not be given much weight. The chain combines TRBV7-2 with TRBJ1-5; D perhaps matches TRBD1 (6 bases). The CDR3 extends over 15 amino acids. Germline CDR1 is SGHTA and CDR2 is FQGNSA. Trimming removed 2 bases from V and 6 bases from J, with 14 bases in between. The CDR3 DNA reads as TGTGCCAGCAGCTTATCGTGGGGGGCGGGTCAGCCCCAGCATTTT. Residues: CASSLSWGAGQPQHF.

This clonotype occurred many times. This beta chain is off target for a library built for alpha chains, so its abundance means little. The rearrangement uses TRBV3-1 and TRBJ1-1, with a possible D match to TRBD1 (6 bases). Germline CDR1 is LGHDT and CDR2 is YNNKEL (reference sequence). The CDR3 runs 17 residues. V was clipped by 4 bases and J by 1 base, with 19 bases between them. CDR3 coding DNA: TGTGCCAGCAGCCGAGGACAGCAAAGCTTACAGAACACTGAAGCTTTCTTT. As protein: CASSRGQQSLQNTEAFF.